This T cell receptor beta chain emerged from a study of blood T cells in healthy people across ages. This clonotype was observed at least ten times. The authors ran a second PCR of about 6 to 11 cycles using a sample-barcoded 5' primer and a J-beta primer mix. Each CDR3 protein is one row after TCRdb ran MiXCR on the 5' RACE reads. The table shows about 700,000 distinct CDR3 sequences, with approximately 29% occurring only once. CDR3 length: 13 amino acids. V lost 9 bases to trimming and J lost 6 bases, with 16 bases between them. Germline loops: CDR1 SGDLS, CDR2 YYNGEE. No fewer than 6 million PBMCs went into each sample.

The TCR comes from a woman older than 75 in good health. The V and J genes are TRBV9 and TRBJ2-4; possible D gene TRBD1, 5 bases. Specimen: blood. For the CDR3, the DNA is TGTGCCACCCTAGTGAGAAGGGGAAACATTCAGTACTTC. This translates into CATLVRRGNIQYF.